The next 24 T cell receptor beta chains were all read from a single sample in a study of blood T cells in healthy people across ages. A second PCR, run for about 7 to 11 cycles, used a sample-barcoded 5' primer plus a J-beta primer mix. TCRdb passed the 5' RACE reads through MiXCR, listing each CDR3 protein once. The sample carries about 780,000 distinct CDR3 sequences, about 47% recorded once. The sample was blood. The origin of the receptors is a man aged 80 or over in good health.

The rearrangement links TRBV5-6 to TRBJ1-1; D is undetermined. The CDR3 spans 14 residues. Deletions cut 2 bases from V and 1 base from J, with 9 bases between. Germline V gene data show CDR1 as SGHDT and CDR2 as YYEEEE. The CDR3 loop is CASSFLHQNTEAFF. CDR3 nucleotide sequence: TGTGCCAGCAGCTTCCTTCACCAGAACACTGAAGCTTTCTTT.

This clonotype appeared a few times. The V gene is TRBV7-8, the J gene TRBJ2-7, with TRBD1 as a possible D gene (6 bases). Germline CDR1 SGHVS, CDR2 FQNEAQ. The CDR3 covers 15 residues. Trimming pared 1 base from V and 5 bases from J, leaving 15 bases between. CDR3 region: CASSLVLAGVNEQYF. CDR3 DNA: TGTGCCAGCAGCTTAGTCTTGGCAGGGGTGAACGAGCAGTACTTC.

This clonotype was counted a few times. CDR3 DNA: TGCAGTGCCCTGGGGAGGGTGGATACGCAGTATTTT. Amino acid sequence: CSALGRVDTQYF. The J gene is TRBJ2-3, the V gene TRBV20-1; 7 positions match TRBD2. There are 12 residues in the CDR3. V was pared by 6 bases and J by 6 bases, with 6 bases of the junction left unmatched. Germline CDR1 DFQATT, CDR2 SNEGSKA (reference sequence).

The chain uses TRBV20-1 and TRBJ2-3; 14 nucleotides align to TRBD2. The trim removed 6 bases at V and 4 bases at J, leaving 18 bases unmatched. The germline CDR1 and CDR2 sequences are DFQATT and SNEGSKA (reference sequence). This CDR3 is 19 amino acids long. The CDR3 loop reads CSATQTRAWTSGRPDTQYF. The CDR3 nucleotides are TGCAGTGCCACCCAGACAAGAGCCTGGACTAGCGGGAGGCCAGATACGCAGTATTTT.

Points on this clonotype: A much larger clone differs by one base, so this may be a read error. This chain connects TRBV12-3 or TRBV12-4 to TRBJ1-1; 7 bases fit TRBD1. Germline trimming cut 3 bases from V and 1 base from J; bases unmatched to any gene: 2. The CDR3 contains 14 residues. CDR3 bases: TGTGCCAGCAGTTTGACAGGGAAGAACACTGAAGCTTTCTTT. Its protein is CASSLTGKNTEAFF.

The V gene is TRBV12-3 or TRBV12-4, the J gene TRBJ2-7; D is undetermined. CDR3 length: 12 amino acids. V was shortened by 3 bases and J by 7 bases, with 10 bases between the two germline ends. The CDR3 coding sequence is TGTGCCAGCAGTTTGGTTGCGAATGAGCAGTACTTC. Its protein is CASSLVANEQYF.

The V and J genes are TRBV7-2 and TRBJ2-4, with 7 nucleotides matching TRBD2. J gave up 2 bases and V 6 bases, and 4 bases lay outside the gene matches. CDR1 SGHTA and CDR2 FQGNSA come from the germline V gene. CDR3 length: 14 residues. The CDR3 loop reads CASRPGGSKNIQYF. CDR3 sequence (DNA): TGTGCCAGCAGGCCGGGGGGATCCAAAAACATTCAGTACTTC.

This clonotype was seen only a few times. The chain joins TRBV20-1 to TRBJ2-7; 8 positions match TRBD2. The germline V gene has CDR1 DFQATT and CDR2 SNEGSKA (reference sequence). This CDR3 has 12 amino acids. Trimming took 6 bases from V and 5 from J; bases not matched to a gene: 6. The DNA of the CDR3 is TGCAGTGCCAGCGGGGGAATGGACGAGCAGTACTTC. This codes for CSASGGMDEQYF.

This clonotype has just a few counts. This chain connects TRBV7-9 to TRBJ2-6; no reliable D call. V lost 0 bases and J 0 bases, leaving 6 bases between the germline ends. This CDR3 has 16 amino acids. Germline V CDR1 and CDR2: SEHNR, FQNEAQ (reference sequence). The CDR3 nucleotides read TGTGCCAGCAGCTTAGCGTTCAGCTCTGGGGCCAACGTCCTGACTTTC. This encodes CASSLAFSSGANVLTF.

The V gene is TRBV15, the J gene TRBJ2-7; D is unclear. The CDR3 is made up of 14 amino acids. The germline CDR1 and CDR2 sequences are LNHNV and YYDKDF (reference sequence). Trimming pared 2 bases from V and 5 bases from J, leaving 13 bases between. CDR3 DNA sequence: TGTGCCACCAGCAGACCCGCTTCATCCAACGAGCAGTACTTC. It codes for CATSRPASSNEQYF.

V and J are TRBV12-3 or TRBV12-4 and TRBJ2-1; TRBD1 might be the D (5 bases). This CDR3 has 15 amino acids. V shed 6 bases and J shed 5 bases, with 17 bases lying between them. This CDR3 reads CASRLGPPGNNEQFF. The CDR3 DNA sequence: TGTGCCAGCAGATTGGGCCCTCCAGGGAACAATGAGCAGTTCTTC.

The rearrangement uses TRBV29-1 and TRBJ1-2; tentative D call: TRBD1 (5 bases). Trimming shortened V by 3 bases and J by 9 bases, and 20 bases separated the two germline ends. CDR3 length equals 14 residues. CDR1 is SQVTM and CDR2 is ANQGSEA in the germline V gene. CDR3 amino acids: CSVDLGGTRYCYTF. The CDR3, as DNA: TGCAGCGTTGATTTGGGGGGGACTCGATATTGCTACACCTTC.

The CDR3 sequence: CASSSTGTYEQYF. DNA of the CDR3: TGTGCCAGCAGCTCTACTGGGACATACGAGCAGTACTTC. The rearrangement joins TRBV7-2 to TRBJ2-5, with D possibly TRBD1 on 6 matching bases. The J call is uncertain, as TRBJ2-7 better fits the DNA end. The CDR3 is made up of 13 amino acids. The germline V gene encodes CDR1 SGHTA and CDR2 FQGNSA.

This clonotype has only a few counts. The chain joins TRBV5-1 to TRBJ2-5; D unclear. In germline, CDR1 is SGHRS, CDR2 YFSETQ. The germline V and J ends were trimmed by 4 bases and 5 bases, with 12 bases remaining between them. CDR3 length: 13 amino acids. The DNA for the CDR3 is TGCGCCAGCAGCGTCGACGTTATGGAGACCCAGTACTTC. Translation gives CASSVDVMETQYF.

This clonotype was counted a few times. This chain uses TRBV28 with TRBJ1-2; no firm D call. The germline CDR1 and CDR2 sequences are MDHEN and SYDVKM. V was trimmed by 3 bases and J by 0 bases, leaving 17 bases between them. The CDR3 runs to 17 residues. CDR3 loop: CASSFWTATYSNYGYTF. The CDR3 DNA reads as TGTGCCAGCAGTTTCTGGACGGCGACATATTCTAACTATGGCTACACCTTC.

The chain carries TRBV11-3 and TRBJ2-1; D may be TRBD1 (6 bases). Germline CDR1 is SGHNT and CDR2 is YENEEA. The CDR3 has 16 residues. V was pared by 2 bases and J by 1 base, with 12 bases between. Here the CDR3 reads CASSLKPGVSYNEQFF. CDR3 nucleotide sequence: TGTGCCAGCAGCTTAAAACCAGGGGTATCCTACAATGAGCAGTTCTTC.

The CDR3 DNA follows: TGTGCCAGCAGTTTCTTTCATCTGGGCGGGCTGAGCTCCTATAATTCACCCCTCCACTTT. Translated, it gives CASSFFHLGGLSSYNSPLHF. V and J are TRBV28 and TRBJ1-6; D unclear. The V gene's germline CDR1 is MDHEN and CDR2 SYDVKM. Trimming took 3 bases from V and 0 from J, leaving 21 bases between them. The CDR3 covers 20 residues.

V is TRBV7-2 and J is TRBJ1-2, with 8 bases matching TRBD1. Germline V gene data show CDR1 as SGHTA and CDR2 as FQGNSA. This CDR3 region has 15 residues. V trimming: 3 bases; J trimming: 4 bases; junction bases outside the gene matches: 7. The CDR3, as DNA: TGTGCCAGCAGCTTTCCGGGACAGGACAGCTATGGCTACACCTTC. This translates into CASSFPGQDSYGYTF.

V is TRBV28 and J is TRBJ2-1; D may be TRBD1 (6 bases). CDR3 size: 12 residues. V dropped 7 bases and J dropped 6 bases, with 10 bases sitting between them. Per germline, CDR1 MDHEN and CDR2 SYDVKM. The DNA of the CDR3 is TGTGCCAGCAACTTACAGGGCAATGAGCAGTTCTTC. Encoded protein: CASNLQGNEQFF.

This clonotype was seen a few times. The chain employs TRBV18 and TRBJ2-7, with D perhaps matching TRBD2 (6 bases). The V end was cut by 0 bases, the J end by 4 bases, with 13 bases between. The length of the CDR3 is 15 residues. Germline V gene lookup returns CDR1 KGHSH and CDR2 LQKENI. Here the CDR3 DNA reads TGTGCCAGCTCACCACCGGAGGGCCTGGGATACGAGCAGTACTTC. As protein: CASSPPEGLGYEQYF.

V and J are TRBV7-3 and TRBJ2-7; D may be TRBD1 or TRBD2 (5 bases each). V shed 5 bases and J shed 4 bases, with 18 bases lying between them. Looked up from germline, CDR1 is SGHTA and CDR2 is FQGTGA. This CDR3 has 15 residues. CDR3 sequence reads: CASSPTRGPVYEQYF. The DNA of the CDR3 is TGTGCCAGCAGCCCCACCCGGGGACCCGTTTACGAGCAGTACTTC. The whole variable domain, remainder taken from reference TRBV7-3 and TRBJ2-7, is GAGVSQTPSNKVTEKGKYVELRCDPISGHTALYWYRQSLGQGPEFLIYFQGTGAADDSGLPNDRFFAVRPEGSVSTLKIQRTERGDSAVYLCASSPTRGPVYEQYFGPGTRLTVT.

CDR3 coding DNA: TGTGCCAGCAGCTTAGCGGGAGGGGGAGGAGATACGCAGTATTTT. Translation gives CASSLAGGGGDTQYF. V gene TRBV7-3 combines with J gene TRBJ2-3; 9 positions match TRBD2. This CDR3 comprises 15 residues. The V gene's germline CDR1 is SGHTA and CDR2 FQGTGA. Trimming took 2 bases from V and 5 from J; bases not matched to a gene: 5.

This clonotype was observed a handful of times. The chain couples TRBV20-1 to TRBJ2-3, with 7 nucleotides matching TRBD2. The germline CDR1 and CDR2 sequences are DFQATT and SNEGSKA (reference sequence). The CDR3 spans 17 residues. V lost 0 bases to trimming and J lost 0 bases; unmatched junction nucleotides: 9. The CDR3 loop reads CSARELGLPLSTDTQYF. CDR3 coding DNA: TGCAGTGCTAGAGAGCTGGGACTACCACTCAGCACAGATACGCAGTATTTT.

The chain links TRBV29-1 to TRBJ1-1; D possibly corresponds to TRBD1 (5 bases). Germline V gives CDR1 SQVTM, CDR2 ANQGSEA. This CDR3 is 13 amino acids long. Between the trimmed V and J ends, which lost 6 bases and 3 bases, there was a span of 14 bases. The CDR3 DNA is TGCAGCGTGGGGCGCACGGGGGACACTGAAGCTTTCTTT. Protein sequence: CSVGRTGDTEAFF.